The TCR beta chain under discussion was sequenced for a study of cytomegalovirus exposure and HLA in healthy donors. 60 Vbeta and 13 Jbeta primers were used in PCR. Libraries were prepared by immunoSEQ multiplex PCR; TCRdb keeps only in-frame clonotypes and omits some of them. The data show around 280,000 clones, 70% to 90% seen once. CDR3 length equals 15 residues. Germline assignment: CDR1 KGHSH and CDR2 LQKENI. V lost 3 bases and J lost 1, with 12 bases in between. The source material was PBMCs. This chain uses TRBV18 with TRBJ1-2; D uncertain. This TCR was recovered from a woman between 18 and 29 years old in good health and CMV-seronegative. The CDR3 DNA sequence: TGTGCCAGCTCACCTCCTGTTATGTTTAACTATGGCTACACCTTC. This translates into CASSPPVMFNYGYTF.